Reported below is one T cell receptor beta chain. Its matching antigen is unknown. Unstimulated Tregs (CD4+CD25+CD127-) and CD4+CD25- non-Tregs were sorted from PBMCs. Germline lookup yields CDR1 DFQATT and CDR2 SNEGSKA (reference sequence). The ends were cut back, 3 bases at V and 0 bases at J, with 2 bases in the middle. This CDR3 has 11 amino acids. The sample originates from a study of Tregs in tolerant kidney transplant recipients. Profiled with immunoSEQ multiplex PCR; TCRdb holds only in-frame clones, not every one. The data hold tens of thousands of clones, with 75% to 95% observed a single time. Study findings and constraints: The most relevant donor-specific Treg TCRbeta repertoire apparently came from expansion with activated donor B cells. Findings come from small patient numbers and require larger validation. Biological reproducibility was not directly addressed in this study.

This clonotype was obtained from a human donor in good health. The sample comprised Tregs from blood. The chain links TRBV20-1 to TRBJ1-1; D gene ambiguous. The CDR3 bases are TGCAGTGCTAGCTTGAACACTGAAGCTTTCTTT. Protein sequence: CSASLNTEAFF.